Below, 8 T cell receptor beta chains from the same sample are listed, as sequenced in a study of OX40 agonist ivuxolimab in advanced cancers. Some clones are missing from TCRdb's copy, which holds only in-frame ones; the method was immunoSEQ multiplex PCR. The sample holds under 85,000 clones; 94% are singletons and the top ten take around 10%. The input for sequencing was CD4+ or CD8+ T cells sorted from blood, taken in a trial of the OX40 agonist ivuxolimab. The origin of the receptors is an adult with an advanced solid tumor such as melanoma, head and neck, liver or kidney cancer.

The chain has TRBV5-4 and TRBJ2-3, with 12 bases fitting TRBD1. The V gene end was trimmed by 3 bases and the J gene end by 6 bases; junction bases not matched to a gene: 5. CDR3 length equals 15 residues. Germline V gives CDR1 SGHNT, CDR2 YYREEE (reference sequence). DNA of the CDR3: TGTGCCAGCAGCTCCCCGGGACAGGGGGCCGATACGCAGTATTTT. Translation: CASSSPGQGADTQYF.

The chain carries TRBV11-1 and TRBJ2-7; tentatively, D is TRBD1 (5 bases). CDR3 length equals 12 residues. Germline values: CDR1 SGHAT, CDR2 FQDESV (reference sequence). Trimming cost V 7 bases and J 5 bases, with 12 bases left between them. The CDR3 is CASKGAYNEQYF. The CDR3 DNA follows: TGTGCCAGCAAAGGGGCCTACAACGAGCAGTACTTC.

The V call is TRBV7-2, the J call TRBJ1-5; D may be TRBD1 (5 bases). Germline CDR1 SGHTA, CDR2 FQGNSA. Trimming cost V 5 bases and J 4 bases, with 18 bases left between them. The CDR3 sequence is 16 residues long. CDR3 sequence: CASSHLDGGINQPQHF. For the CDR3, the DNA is TGTGCCAGCAGCCACTTGGACGGGGGAATAAATCAGCCCCAGCATTTT.

CDR3 DNA sequence: TGTGCCAGCAGCGAGCCGGGGCGGGAGCAGTACTTC. Translated, it gives CASSEPGREQYF. The V call is TRBV9, the J call TRBJ2-7; D possibly uses TRBD1 or TRBD2 (5 bases each). CDR1 is SGDLS, CDR2 YYNGEE, per germline. The CDR3 extends over 12 amino acids. Trimming removed 3 bases from V and 7 bases from J, with 11 bases in between.

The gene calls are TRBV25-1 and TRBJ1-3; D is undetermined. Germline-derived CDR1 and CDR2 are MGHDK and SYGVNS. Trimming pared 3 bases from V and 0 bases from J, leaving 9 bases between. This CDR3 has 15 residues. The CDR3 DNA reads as TGTGCCAGCAGTGATACGATTGCCTCTGGAAACACCATATATTTT. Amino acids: CASSDTIASGNTIYF.

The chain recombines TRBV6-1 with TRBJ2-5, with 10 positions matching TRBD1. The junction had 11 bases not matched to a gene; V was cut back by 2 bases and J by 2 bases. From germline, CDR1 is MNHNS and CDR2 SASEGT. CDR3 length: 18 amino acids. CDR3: CASSEYPIGTGVQETQYF. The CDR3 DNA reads TGTGCCAGCAGTGAATACCCGATTGGGACAGGGGTACAAGAGACCCAGTACTTC.

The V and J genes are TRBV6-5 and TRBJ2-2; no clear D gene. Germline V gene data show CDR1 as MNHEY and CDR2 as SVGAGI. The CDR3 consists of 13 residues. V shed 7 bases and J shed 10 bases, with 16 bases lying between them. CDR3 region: CASTPGWLEELFF. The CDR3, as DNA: TGTGCCAGCACTCCAGGCTGGCTGGAGGAGCTGTTTTTT.

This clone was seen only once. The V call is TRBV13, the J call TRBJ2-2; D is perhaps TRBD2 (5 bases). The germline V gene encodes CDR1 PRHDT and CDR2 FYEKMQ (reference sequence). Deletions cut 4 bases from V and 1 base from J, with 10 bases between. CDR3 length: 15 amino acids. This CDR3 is CASSSTEENTGELFF. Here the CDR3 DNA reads TGTGCCAGCAGCTCTACGGAGGAGAACACCGGGGAGCTGTTTTTT.